This T cell receptor (beta chain) derives from a study of Graves' ophthalmopathy and Graves' hyperthyroidism (dated by TCRdb to between 2018 and 2020). With respect to the entire study: Peripheral blood was collected at initial diagnosis, before any treatment. In total, some 130 blood samples were TCR-sequenced: some 43 ophthalmopathy, roughly 77 hyperthyroidism and some 17 hyperthyroidism-to-ophthalmopathy patients. Once sampling was done, hyperthyroidism patients were given methimazole at a starting dose of 30 mg daily, while ophthalmopathy patients were given high-dose intravenous methylprednisolone. An independent validation cohort was composed of 18 hyperthyroidism patients and approximately 15 patients who later progressed from hyperthyroidism to ophthalmopathy. For training and testing, the 100 or so patients in the discovery cohort were randomly divided in a 7:3 ratio. The study used signatures of the TCR beta repertoire to tell Graves' ophthalmopathy apart from Graves' hyperthyroidism and to predict which patients would progress to ophthalmopathy. To explore V-J signatures that distinguish ophthalmopathy from hyperthyroidism, a discovery set of 95 to 100 patients was enrolled, made up of roughly 41 with ophthalmopathy and under 65 with stable hyperthyroidism. T-cell repertoires of thyroid tissue and blood were compared in several hyperthyroidism patients.

This clonotype came up many times. The antigen it binds to is not known. No base-level quality is on record; no much larger clone is a single base apart. TCR beta CDR3 regions were amplified from RNA transcripts for repertoire sequencing. The first round was an RT-PCR using HTBI primers with the Qiagen OneStep RT-PCR kit, and this first round was followed by a second-round multiplex PCR, then size selection and purification. Libraries were sequenced on an Illumina HiSeq2000 using paired-end 100 bp reads. The authors processed their data as follows. SOAPnuke was used to process the reads, removing any read that contained adapters or uncalled bases, had a mean Phred below 15, or lacked an exact match to the constant primer or identifier. COPE v1.2.5 was used to merge high-quality paired reads. Each unique nucleotide sequence was defined as a clonotype, and clonotypes were aligned to IMGT TRB V, D and J references with MiTCR v1.1. The analysis was limited to V-J combinations with a frequency above 0.0001, which together covered 99% to 99.2% of repertoires. For each V-J combination, a TCR clonal expansion and chaos score was defined as the ratio of F50 clonal expansion to chaos observed in the TCRdist matrix. Welch's t-statistics and random forest were used to reduce features to about a dozen V-J combinations, which were fed into a naive Bayes classifier. Thyroid-blood repertoire similarity was quantified with the Morisita-Horn index. The public reads were run again by TCRdb, first through fastp at Q25 and then through MiXCR, and only productive beta chains were kept. Rows with one shared CDR3 protein collapse into an entry with the most common genes and DNA. The V and J calls here are based on TCRdb, not the publication. The sample profile shows more than 150,000 distinct CDR3 sequences; around two fifths of them were found once. Less than 6% of the sample belongs to the ten largest clones.

From its cysteine to its phenylalanine, the CDR3 spans 15 amino acids. The sequence is cut down to CDR3 DNA, 45 bases in frame from base 1. From a lookup of the germline V gene, CDR1 and CDR2 are KGHDR and SFDVKD. The V end loses 7 bases and the J end loses 2 bases, and a stretch of 16 bases separates them. The research as a whole found: In cross-validation, the 13-signature model distinguished ophthalmopathy from stable hyperthyroidism with about 90% sensitivity and just under 84% specificity, and in the test set the corresponding values were roughly 80% and 75%. Most expanded thyroid clonotypes with a frequency above 0.001 also appeared in blood, which suggests that blood repertoires may reflect the immune response in the thyroid. In validation, the model predicted ophthalmopathy progression with more than 55% sensitivity and 72% to 80% specificity; eleven to twelve predicted patients were CT-confirmed with GO in a median of approximately six months. Sample size was not statistically predetermined, and group allocation was not concealed from the investigators.

Ophthalmopathy patients had moderately to severely active disease, Clinical Activity Score of at least 3, NOSPECS grade of at least 4, and disease duration under 3 months. Patients were excluded if they had other autoimmune diseases, uncontrolled infections, pregnancy or lactation. Diagnosis relied on clinical symptoms, serum thyroxine, TRAb, thyroid ultrasound and orbital computed tomography. PBMCs were isolated from 10 ml of fresh peripheral blood by Ficoll-Paque density gradient centrifugation. Trizol reagent was used to extract the total RNA, and its quality was then checked on an Agilent 2100 Bioanalyzer.

The clonotype originates from a woman aged 40 to 50 with Graves' ophthalmopathy. Donor details come from another sample of the same person, matched by shared clones. The rearranged chain carries TRBV24-1 and TRBJ2-5, and TRBD1 may be the D gene, going by 6 matching bases. Source material: peripheral blood. The DNA sequence is given as TGTGCCACCAGCTGGACAGACTCAACTCAAGAGACCCAGTACTTC. This gives the protein CATSWTDSTQETQYF.